Detailed here is one T cell receptor (beta chain). Germline V gene data show CDR1 as MNHEY and CDR2 as SVGAGI. The CDR3 is made up of 14 amino acids. Trimming removed 5 bases from V and 3 bases from J, with 14 bases in between. This entry is derived from a study of graft-versus-host responses after intestinal transplantation. Data came from immunoSEQ multiplex PCR; TCRdb stores just in-frame clones and leaves some out. The sample has 99,000 or so clones, roughly 83% seen once. The receptor was isolated from a human patient who received an intestinal transplant, so some T cells may come from the graft donor. The gene calls are TRBV6-5 and TRBJ2-7; possible D gene TRBD1, 6 bases. This sample comprised PBMCs, obtained 255 days after intestinal transplant. The CDR3 here is CASSLRTVLYEQYF. DNA of the CDR3: TGTGCCAGCAGTCTTAGGACAGTCCTCTACGAGCAGTACTTC.